This T cell receptor (beta chain) came from a study of cytomegalovirus exposure and HLA in healthy donors. Study-level information: Early on, a data release was issued that held 80 million or so unique TCRs from HLA-typed donors.

At collection, donors were nominally healthy, but unrecorded immune exposures were probable. A multiplex PCR was run with 60 Vbeta primers and 13 Jbeta primers. Clones were sequenced by immunoSEQ multiplex PCR, and TCRdb holds only the in-frame ones, with some missing. The data hold some 100,000 clones, with roughly four fifths observed a single time. A note on this clone: No antigen is known for it.

The germline gives CDR1 SGHDN, CDR2 FVKESK. With 5 bases removed from V and 0 bases from J, the gap between germline ends came to 8 bases. The CDR3 runs 15 residues. Study observations and caveats: A few of the chains that were CMV-associated were confirmed in vitro to be specific for CMV antigens. Accurate prediction of HLA-A and HLA-B alleles (for most subjects) was reportedly achieved from TCR beta sequences.

The chain combines TRBV14 with TRBJ2-6; D is perhaps TRBD1 (6 bases). This clonotype was sampled from a male donor in good health and CMV-seropositive. The sample comprised PBMCs. CDR3 region: CASSIGGSGANVLTF. The CDR3 bases are TGTGCCAGCAGCATAGGGGGCTCTGGGGCCAACGTCCTGACTTTC.